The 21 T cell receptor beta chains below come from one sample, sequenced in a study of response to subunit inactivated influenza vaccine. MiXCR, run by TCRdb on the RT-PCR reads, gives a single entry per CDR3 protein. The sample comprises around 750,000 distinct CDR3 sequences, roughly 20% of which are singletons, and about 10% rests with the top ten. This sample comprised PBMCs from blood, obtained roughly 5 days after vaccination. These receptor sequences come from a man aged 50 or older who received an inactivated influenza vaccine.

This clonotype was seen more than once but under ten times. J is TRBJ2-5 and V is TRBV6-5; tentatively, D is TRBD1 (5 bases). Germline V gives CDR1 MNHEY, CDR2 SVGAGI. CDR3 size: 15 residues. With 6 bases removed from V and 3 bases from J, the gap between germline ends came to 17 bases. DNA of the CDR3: TGTGCCAGCAGCCTAGGGTGGGGCAGAGAAGAGACCCAGTACTTC. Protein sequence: CASSLGWGREETQYF.

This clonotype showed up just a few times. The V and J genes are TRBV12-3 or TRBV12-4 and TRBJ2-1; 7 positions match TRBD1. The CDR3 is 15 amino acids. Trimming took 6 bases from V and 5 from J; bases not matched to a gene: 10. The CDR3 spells CASRDPGQPDNEQFF. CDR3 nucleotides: TGTGCCAGCAGAGACCCGGGACAGCCGGACAATGAGCAGTTCTTC.

The CDR3 coding sequence is TGCGCCAGCAGCCGGGCAATAGACAGGGTCACAGATACGCAGTATTTT. Protein: CASSRAIDRVTDTQYF. The chain is built from TRBV5-1 and TRBJ2-3, with 7 bases fitting TRBD1. Germline CDR1 reads SGHRS; CDR2 reads YFSETQ. The CDR3 totals 16 residues. The junction had 10 bases not matched to a gene; V was cut back by 4 bases and J by 2 bases.

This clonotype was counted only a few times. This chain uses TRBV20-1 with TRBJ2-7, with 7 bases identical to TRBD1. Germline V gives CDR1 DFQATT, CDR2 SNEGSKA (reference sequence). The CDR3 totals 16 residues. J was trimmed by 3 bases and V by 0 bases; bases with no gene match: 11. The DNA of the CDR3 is TGCAGTGCTAGAGATCGGGGACAGCTCCTTTTCTACGAGCAGTACTTC. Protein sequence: CSARDRGQLLFYEQYF.

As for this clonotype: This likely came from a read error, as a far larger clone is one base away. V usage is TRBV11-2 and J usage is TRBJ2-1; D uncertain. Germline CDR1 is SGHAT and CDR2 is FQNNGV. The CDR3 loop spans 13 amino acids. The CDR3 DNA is TGTGCCAGCAGCTTAGCGGCCTACAATGAGCTGTTCTTC. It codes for CASSLAAYNELFF.

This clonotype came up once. CDR3 nucleotide sequence: TGTGCCAGCAGCCCGACCAAGGACAGGGGGTTGAGCTATGGCTACACCTTC. This encodes CASSPTKDRGLSYGYTF. The chain couples TRBV5-4 to TRBJ1-2; 10 nucleotides align to TRBD1. Losses at the gene ends were 4 bases for V and 4 bases for J; bases not matched to a gene: 13. CDR3 size: 17 residues. Germline lookup yields CDR1 SGHNT and CDR2 YYREEE (reference sequence).

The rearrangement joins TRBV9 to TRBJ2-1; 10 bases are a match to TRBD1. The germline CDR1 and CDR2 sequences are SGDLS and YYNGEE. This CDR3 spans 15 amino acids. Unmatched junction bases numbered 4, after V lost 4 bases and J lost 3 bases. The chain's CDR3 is CASSTGDRGYNEQFF. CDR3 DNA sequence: TGTGCCAGCAGCACAGGGGACAGGGGCTACAATGAGCAGTTCTTC.

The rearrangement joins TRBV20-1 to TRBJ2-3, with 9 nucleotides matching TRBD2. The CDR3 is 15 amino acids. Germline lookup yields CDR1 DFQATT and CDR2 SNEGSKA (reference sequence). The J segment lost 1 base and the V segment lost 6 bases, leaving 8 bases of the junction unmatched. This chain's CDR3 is CSAHLSGGGTDTQYF. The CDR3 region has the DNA TGCAGTGCCCACCTTAGCGGGGGCGGCACAGATACGCAGTATTTT.

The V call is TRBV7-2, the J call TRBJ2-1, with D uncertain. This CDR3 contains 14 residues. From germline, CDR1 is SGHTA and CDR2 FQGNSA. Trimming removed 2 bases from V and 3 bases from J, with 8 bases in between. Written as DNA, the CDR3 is TGTGCCAGCAGCTTAAGACCTAACTACAATGAGCAGTTCTTC. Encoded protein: CASSLRPNYNEQFF.

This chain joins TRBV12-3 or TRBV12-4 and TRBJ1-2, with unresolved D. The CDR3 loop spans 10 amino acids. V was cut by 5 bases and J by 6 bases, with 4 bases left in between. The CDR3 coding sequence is TGTGCCAGCAGTGGAAATGGCTACACCTTC. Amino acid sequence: CASSGNGYTF.

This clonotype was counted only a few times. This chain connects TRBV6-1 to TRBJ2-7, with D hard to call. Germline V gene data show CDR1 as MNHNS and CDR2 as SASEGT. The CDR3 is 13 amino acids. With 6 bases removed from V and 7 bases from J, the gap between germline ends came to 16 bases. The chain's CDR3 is CASRASTVREQYF. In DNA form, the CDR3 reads TGTGCCAGCAGAGCCTCTACGGTGCGTGAGCAGTACTTC.

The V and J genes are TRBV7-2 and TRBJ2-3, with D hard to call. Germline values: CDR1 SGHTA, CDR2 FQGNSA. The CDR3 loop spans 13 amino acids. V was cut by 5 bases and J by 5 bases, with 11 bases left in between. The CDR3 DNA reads TGTGCCAGCAGCGCTCACAAAGGAGATACGCAGTATTTT. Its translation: CASSAHKGDTQYF.

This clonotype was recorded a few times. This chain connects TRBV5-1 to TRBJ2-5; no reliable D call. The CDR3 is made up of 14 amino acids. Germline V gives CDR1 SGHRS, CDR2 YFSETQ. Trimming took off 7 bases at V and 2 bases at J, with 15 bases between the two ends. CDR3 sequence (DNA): TGCGCCAGCTACCCGCATCAGAGACAAGAGACCCAGTACTTC. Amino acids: CASYPHQRQETQYF.

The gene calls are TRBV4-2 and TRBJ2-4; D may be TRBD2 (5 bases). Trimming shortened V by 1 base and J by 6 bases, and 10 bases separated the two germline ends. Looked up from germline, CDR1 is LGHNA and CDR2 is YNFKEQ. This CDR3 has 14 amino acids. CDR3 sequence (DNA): TGTGCCAGCAGCCAAGCGGGAAGAGGAAACATTCAGTACTTC. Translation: CASSQAGRGNIQYF.

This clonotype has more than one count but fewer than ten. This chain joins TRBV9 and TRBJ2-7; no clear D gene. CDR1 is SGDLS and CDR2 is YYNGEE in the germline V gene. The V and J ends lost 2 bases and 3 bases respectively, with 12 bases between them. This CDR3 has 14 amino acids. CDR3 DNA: TGTGCCAGCAGCGTCAGTTCCGATAGCTACGAGCAGTACTTC. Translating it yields CASSVSSDSYEQYF.

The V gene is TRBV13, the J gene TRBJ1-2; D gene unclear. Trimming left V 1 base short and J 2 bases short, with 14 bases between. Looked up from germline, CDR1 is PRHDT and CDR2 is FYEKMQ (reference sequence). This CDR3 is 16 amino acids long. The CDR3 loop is CASSLAARSNNYGYTF. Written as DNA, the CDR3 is TGTGCCAGCAGCTTAGCCGCACGGAGCAACAACTATGGCTACACCTTC. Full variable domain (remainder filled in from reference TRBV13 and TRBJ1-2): AAGVIQSPRHLIKEKRETATLKCYPIPRHDTVYWYQQGPGQDPQFLISFYEKMQSDKGSIPDRFSAQQFSDYHSELNMSSLELGDSALYFCASSLAARSNNYGYTFGSGTRLTVV.

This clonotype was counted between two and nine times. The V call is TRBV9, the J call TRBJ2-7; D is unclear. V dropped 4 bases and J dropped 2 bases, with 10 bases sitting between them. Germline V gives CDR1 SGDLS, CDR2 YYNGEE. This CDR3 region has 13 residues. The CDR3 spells CASSPPRTYEQYF. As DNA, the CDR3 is TGTGCCAGCAGCCCCCCTCGGACCTACGAGCAGTACTTC.

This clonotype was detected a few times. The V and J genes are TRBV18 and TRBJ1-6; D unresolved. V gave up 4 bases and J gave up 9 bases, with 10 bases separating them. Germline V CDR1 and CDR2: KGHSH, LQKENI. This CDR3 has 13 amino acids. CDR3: CASSLRPVSPLHF. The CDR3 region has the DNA TGTGCCAGCTCACTAAGACCAGTTTCACCCCTCCACTTT.

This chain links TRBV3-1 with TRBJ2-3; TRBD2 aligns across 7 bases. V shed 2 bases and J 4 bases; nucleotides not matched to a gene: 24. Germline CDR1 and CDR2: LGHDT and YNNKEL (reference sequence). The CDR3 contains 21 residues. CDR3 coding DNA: TGTGCCAGCAGCCAACCGACGTCCCTAAGGCGGGACTACCTCCCCGCAGATACGCAGTATTTT. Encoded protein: CASSQPTSLRRDYLPADTQYF.

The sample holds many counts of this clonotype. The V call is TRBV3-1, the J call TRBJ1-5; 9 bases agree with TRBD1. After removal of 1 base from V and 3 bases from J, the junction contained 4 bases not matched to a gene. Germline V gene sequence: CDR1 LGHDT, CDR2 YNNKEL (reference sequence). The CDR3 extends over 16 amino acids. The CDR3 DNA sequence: TGTGCCAGCAGCCAAGCCGGGACAGGGACCAATCAGCCCCAGCATTTT. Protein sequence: CASSQAGTGTNQPQHF.

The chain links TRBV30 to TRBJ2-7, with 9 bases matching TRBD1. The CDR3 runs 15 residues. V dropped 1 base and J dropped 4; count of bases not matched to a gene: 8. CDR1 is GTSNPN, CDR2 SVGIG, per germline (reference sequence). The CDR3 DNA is TGTGCCTGGAGTGGCCCGGGACAGGGAACTTACGAGCAGTACTTC. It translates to CAWSGPGQGTYEQYF.